This TCR beta chain appears in the sequencing data of a study of T cell responses to AZD1222 COVID-19 vaccine. From germline, CDR1 is GTSNPN and CDR2 SVGIG (reference sequence). The ends were cut back, 0 bases at V and 4 bases at J, with 13 bases in the middle. The CDR3 extends over 14 amino acids. The assay was immunoSEQ multiplex PCR, and TCRdb's table has in-frame clones only and misses some. Among about 170,000 clones listed, just under 95% were seen once. This clonotype originated in an adult in good health. The sequences come from peripheral blood, collected on day 0 of AZD1222 vaccination. The gene calls are TRBV30 and TRBJ2-7; D not certain. The CDR3 sequence is CAWSVLPGRYEQYF. The CDR3 DNA is TGTGCCTGGAGTGTACTCCCAGGAAGGTACGAGCAGTACTTC.